This is a list of T cell receptor beta chains from one sample in a study of blood T cell repertoires in COVID-19. Sequenced by immunoSEQ multiplex PCR; TCRdb stores in-frame clones only, minus some. Among 120,000 or so clones, 87% were seen once, and the ten largest hold 4.8%. Sequencing was done on a sample of peripheral blood. These receptor sequences come from a human donor in a cohort sampled during active COVID-19. Both conserved end residues are part of each CDR3. D genes are given only for firm matches. Only some rows state a clone size, as once, few, many or a class for expanded clones.

TRBJ2-5 | - | TRBV28 | TRBD1 | TGTGCCAGCAGTACCCGGACAGGGGGCAGGGAGACCCAGTACTTC | CASSTRTGGRETQYF
TRBJ1-1 | few | TRBV27 | - | TGTGCCAGCAGTTTAAAGCTTAACACTGAAGCTTTCTTT | CASSLKLNTEAFF
TRBJ1-1 | - | TRBV3-1/TRBV3-2 | TRBD1 | TGTGCCAGCCGGGACAGACATTTGAACACTGAAGCTTTCTTT | CASRDRHLNTEAFF
TRBJ2-1 | - | TRBV6-5 | TRBD1 | TGTGCCAGCAGAAGGGACAGGGTGTTAGGTAATGAGCAGTTCTTC | CASRRDRVLGNEQFF
TRBJ2-2 | - | TRBV6-5 | TRBD2 | TGTGCCAGCAGACGACTAGCGGAAAGCGGGGAGCTGTTTTTT | CASRRLAESGELFF
TRBJ2-7 | - | TRBV19 | - | TGTGCCAGTAGTATCGGACAGATCTACGAGCAGTACTTC | CASSIGQIYEQYF
TRBJ2-5 | - | TRBV30 | - | TGTGCCTGGAGCAGGGAGACCCAGTACTTC | CAWSRETQYF
TRBJ2-3 | - | TRBV9 | TRBD2 | TGTGCCAGCAGCGGACGCGGGGGGGGGACAGATACGCAGTATTTT | CASSGRGGGTDTQYF
TRBJ2-1 | - | TRBV2 | TRBD2 | TGTGCCAGCAGCACGGGACTAGCGGGGGGCAGCTCCTACAATGAGCAGTTCTTC | CASSTGLAGGSSYNEQFF
TRBJ2-1 | - | TRBV5-1 | TRBD2 | TGCGCCAGCACCGCAAGGCCCAACGGGGGGGGCGAGCAGTTCTTC | CASTARPNGGGEQFF
TRBJ1-4 | - | TRBV5-1 | TRBD1 | TGCGCCAGCAGCTTTGACAGGGGGCATAATGAAAAACTGTTTTTT | CASSFDRGHNEKLFF
TRBJ1-4 | - | TRBV29-1 | - | TGCAGCGTCACTATCAGCGAAAAACTGTTTTTT | CSVTISEKLFF
TRBJ2-2 | - | TRBV7-9 | - | TGTGCCAGCCTCTCTAGGGGTTCGGGCACCGGGGAGCTGTTTTTT | CASLSRGSGTGELFF
TRBJ2-4 | once | TRBV5-1 | TRBD2 | TGCGCCAGCAGCTTGGGGACTAGCGGGGGACAAAACATTCAGTACTTC | CASSLGTSGGQNIQYF
TRBJ2-3 | - | TRBV30 | TRBD1 | TGTGCCTGCGGGGACAGATATAACACAGATACGCAGTATTTT | CACGDRYNTDTQYF
TRBJ1-1 | - | TRBV4-2 | - | TGTGCCAGCAGCCAAGATTGGGTAGGGGGGGACACTGAAGCTTTCTTT | CASSQDWVGGDTEAFF
TRBJ2-5 | - | TRBV15 | - | TGTGCCACCAGCAGACCGGGAATGGAAGAGACCCAGTACTTC | CATSRPGMEETQYF
TRBJ2-1 | once | TRBV11-2 | TRBD2 | TGTGCCAGCAGCTGGGCGGGACTAGAGTACAATGAGCAGTTCTTC | CASSWAGLEYNEQFF
TRBJ1-6 | - | TRBV6-4 | - | TGTGCCAGCAGTCCCCGGGACACCGATAATTCACCCCTCCACTTT | CASSPRDTDNSPLHF
TRBJ1-1 | - | TRBV5-8 | TRBD1 | TGTGCCAGCAGCCGGCAGGGACAGGGGAACACTGAAGCTTTCTTT | CASSRQGQGNTEAFF
TRBJ2-1 | - | TRBV11-2 | - | TGTGCCAGCAGGGGAAACAGGGAATGGTACAATGAGCAGTTCTTC | CASRGNREWYNEQFF
TRBJ1-2 | - | TRBV6-5 | - | TGTGCCAGCTCAATGGGGAGGGAAAACTATGGCTACACCTTC | CASSMGRENYGYTF
TRBJ2-5 | - | TRBV19 | TRBD2 | TGTGCCAGTAGTTCCCGGGGGGGGGTCTCACAAGAGACCCAGTACTTC | CASSSRGGVSQETQYF
TRBJ1-4 | few | TRBV5-1 | TRBD1 | TGCGCCAGCAGCTTGGTGGGGACAGGCTATGAAAAACTGTTTTTT | CASSLVGTGYEKLFF